This entry lists 29 T cell receptor beta chains sequenced from one sample in a study of T cell repertoires in cytomegalovirus infection. Their antigens are not known. TCRdb used MiXCR to reprocess the reads, holding one entry per CDR3 protein. Found here are about 920,000 distinct CDR3 sequences, around 32% of them singletons; the top ten hold over 11%. Sequenced material: cultured CD8+ T cells from PBMCs, taken from culture after CMV antigen stimulation. The receptors derive from a human donor in good health (CMV status not recorded). Some clones in this sample may be carry-over from other donors' samples.

This clonotype has a count of ten or more. This chain connects TRBV7-8 to TRBJ1-5; D not resolved. The CDR3 sequence is 14 residues long. The germline V gene encodes CDR1 SGHVS and CDR2 FQNEAQ. Trimming took 0 bases from V and 4 from J, leaving 7 bases between them. CDR3 bases: TGTGCCAGCAGCTTAGCGGGTAATAATCAGCCCCAGCATTTT. This sequence encodes CASSLAGNNQPQHF.

This clonotype was counted at least ten times. The rearrangement joins TRBV7-2 to TRBJ1-5; 10 nucleotides match TRBD1. Germline CDR1 reads SGHTA; CDR2 reads FQGNSA. The CDR3 is made up of 15 amino acids. V lost 4 bases to trimming and J lost 11 bases; unmatched junction nucleotides: 11. The CDR3 sequence: CASSSPGTGEVAQHF. The DNA for the CDR3 is TGTGCCAGCAGCTCTCCTGGGACAGGGGAGGTGGCCCAGCATTTT.

This clonotype was seen only a few times. The chain is built from TRBV5-4 and TRBJ2-3; D ambiguous. Trimming took 0 bases from V and 2 from J, leaving 4 bases between them. The CDR3 spans 13 residues. CDR1 and CDR2 from the germline V gene are SGHNT and YYREEE (reference sequence). CDR3: CASSLDFTDTQYF. In DNA form, the CDR3 reads TGTGCCAGCAGCTTGGACTTCACAGATACGCAGTATTTT.

This clonotype showed up many times. This chain uses TRBV7-6 with TRBJ2-3, with D unresolved. Germline assignment: CDR1 SGHVS and CDR2 FNYEAQ. With 5 bases removed from V and 3 bases from J, the gap between germline ends came to 9 bases. The CDR3 length is 13 residues. CDR3 sequence: CASSEFRTDTQYF. The CDR3 DNA follows: TGTGCCAGCAGCGAATTCCGAACAGATACGCAGTATTTT.

This clonotype was counted between two and nine times. The chain couples TRBV19 to TRBJ1-6; D unresolved. V was trimmed by 4 bases and J by 14 bases, leaving 21 bases between them. The CDR3 runs 15 residues. Germline CDR1 is LNHDA and CDR2 is SQIVND (reference sequence). CDR3 sequence: CASSSKTDRLPTLHF. The CDR3 DNA follows: TGTGCCAGTAGTAGCAAGACCGATCGTTTACCAACCCTCCACTTT.

The rearrangement links TRBV5-1 to TRBJ2-1, with D perhaps assigned TRBD1 or TRBD2 (5 bases each). Trimming removed 4 bases at V and 4 bases at J, with 15 bases between. The germline gives CDR1 SGHRS, CDR2 YFSETQ. The CDR3 is 15 residues long. CDR3 amino acids: CASSPNLGVYNEQFF. The CDR3 DNA is TGCGCCAGCAGCCCAAACTTGGGGGTGTACAATGAGCAGTTCTTC.

This clonotype was found a few times. V is TRBV4-1 and J is TRBJ2-4; a weak D match, TRBD1 (8 bases). Germline CDR1 is MGHRA and CDR2 is YSYEKL. This CDR3 is built from 15 residues. V was trimmed by 1 base and J by 9 bases, leaving 16 bases between them. The CDR3 here is CASSQVGGTGTIQYF. The DNA of the CDR3 is TGCGCCAGCAGCCAAGTGGGGGGGACAGGAACCATTCAGTACTTC.

This clonotype is labeled medium-sized. The rearrangement links TRBV7-2 to TRBJ1-1, with D uncertain. This CDR3 spans 15 amino acids. The germline V gene encodes CDR1 SGHTA and CDR2 FQGNSA. Trimming removed 0 bases from V and 10 bases from J, with 18 bases in between. CDR3 in DNA: TGTGCCAGCAGCTTAGCGTCGGTCCCATTTCGGTTAGCTTTCTTT. Its protein product is CASSLASVPFRLAFF.

The chain joins TRBV7-9 to TRBJ1-1; maybe TRBD1 (5 bases). The V and J ends lost 2 bases and 1 base respectively, with 11 bases between them. CDR1 is SEHNR, CDR2 FQNEAQ, per germline (reference sequence). This CDR3 has 15 amino acids. As DNA, the CDR3 is TGTGCCAGCAGCTTAACTCGTGGGACGAACACTGAAGCTTTCTTT. Residues: CASSLTRGTNTEAFF. Full variable domain (remainder filled in from reference TRBV7-9 and TRBJ1-1): DTGVSQNPRHKITKRGQNVTFRCDPISEHNRLYWYRQTLGQGPEFLTYFQNEAQLEKSRLLSDRFSAERPKGSFSTLEIQRTEQGDSAMYLCASSLTRGTNTEAFFGQGTRLTVV.

CDR3 loop: CASSMVGTSGGHTYEQYF. The CDR3 nucleotides are TGTGCCAGCAGCATGGTGGGGACTAGCGGGGGGCATACCTACGAGCAGTACTTC. The chain links TRBV11-2 to TRBJ2-7, with TRBD2 identical over 15 bases. Per germline, CDR1 SGHAT and CDR2 FQNNGV. This CDR3 comprises 18 residues. V lost 5 bases, J lost 2 bases, and 10 bases stayed unmatched.

This clonotype was recorded many times. The chain is built from TRBV12-3 or TRBV12-4 and TRBJ2-3; D gene unclear. The CDR3 length is 14 residues. Trimming removed 7 bases from V and 1 base from J, with 12 bases in between. The CDR3 DNA reads as TGTGCCAGCACCTATGACCGTCGCACAGATACGCAGTATTTT. Its translation: CASTYDRRTDTQYF.

The V call is TRBV4-1, the J call TRBJ2-2; the D gene is possibly TRBD1 (5 bases). The germline CDR1 and CDR2 sequences are MGHRA and YSYEKL. The germline V and J ends were trimmed by 2 bases and 5 bases, with 15 bases remaining between them. This CDR3 contains 16 residues. The CDR3 sequence is CASSQYGAGGTGELFF. In DNA, the CDR3 is TGCGCCAGCAGCCAATATGGGGCAGGTGGGACCGGGGAGCTGTTTTTT.

This clonotype has only a few counts. The chain is built from TRBV6-1 and TRBJ2-7; D might be TRBD1 or TRBD2, each matching 5 bases. The CDR3 totals 15 residues. CDR1 is MNHNS, CDR2 SASEGT, per germline. V dropped 2 bases and J dropped 2 bases, with 13 bases sitting between them. DNA for the CDR3: TGTGCCAGCAGTGAAAGGGACCTCCTAGCCTACGAGCAGTACTTC. This sequence encodes CASSERDLLAYEQYF.

J is TRBJ1-5 and V is TRBV20-1; maybe TRBD1 (5 bases). V gave up 3 bases and J gave up 0 bases, with 15 bases separating them. Germline assignment: CDR1 DFQATT and CDR2 SNEGSKA (reference sequence). The CDR3 loop spans 16 amino acids. The CDR3 nucleotides are TGCAGTGCTAGCCGCAGAGGGGAAGATAGCAATCAGCCCCAGCATTTT. Its translation: CSASRRGEDSNQPQHF.

The CDR3, as DNA: TGCGCCAGCAGCCAAGAGCAGATGGATGAGCAGTTCTTC. Translating it yields CASSQEQMDEQFF. This chain links TRBV4-1 with TRBJ2-1; D is uncertain. Germline-derived CDR1 and CDR2 are MGHRA and YSYEKL. CDR3 length: 13 residues. Trimming cost V 0 bases and J 8 bases, with 8 bases left between them.

This clonotype was seen more than once but under ten times. CDR3 residues: CGSIGAGGELFF. In DNA, the CDR3 is TGTGGAAGCATCGGGGCTGGCGGGGAGCTGTTTTTT. The chain links TRBV12-3 or TRBV12-4 to TRBJ2-2; D is possibly TRBD1 or TRBD2 (5 bases each). The CDR3 covers 12 residues.

This clonotype came up a few times. The chain joins TRBV5-5 to TRBJ1-5, with no clear D. Trimming cost V 5 bases and J 3 bases, with 15 bases left between them. This CDR3 has 15 amino acids. From germline, CDR1 is SGHKS and CDR2 YYEKEE (reference sequence). Here the CDR3 DNA reads TGTGCCAGCAGTGAACGACAAAATCTCAATCAGCCCCAGCATTTT. This translates into CASSERQNLNQPQHF.

This clonotype has a count of ten or more. J is TRBJ1-3 and V is TRBV7-9; D remains unclear. There are 13 residues in the CDR3. V was shortened by 5 bases and J by 2 bases, with 7 bases between the two germline ends. Germline V gene sequence: CDR1 SEHNR, CDR2 FQNEAQ (reference sequence). CDR3 coding DNA: TGTGCCAGCAGCCCGGGGACTGGAAACACCATATATTTT. Translation gives CASSPGTGNTIYF.

This clonotype was picked up many times. The rearrangement links TRBV7-8 to TRBJ1-5; 7 bases are shared with TRBD1. The J segment lost 6 bases and the V segment lost 7 bases, leaving 12 bases of the junction unmatched. Germline V gene lookup returns CDR1 SGHVS and CDR2 FQNEAQ. The CDR3 has 15 residues. The CDR3 spells CASTLKRGHSQPQHF. The CDR3 DNA sequence: TGTGCCAGCACCCTTAAAAGGGGGCATAGTCAGCCCCAGCATTTT. Filled out from reference TRBV7-8 and TRBJ1-5, the complete variable domain reads GAGVSQSPRYKVAKRGQDVALRCDPISGHVSLFWYQQALGQGPEFLTYFQNEAQLDKSGLPSDRFFAERPEGSVSTLKIQRTQQEDSAVYLCASTLKRGHSQPQHFGDGTRLSIL.

The CDR3 DNA is TGTGCCATCAGTGAGTCGGAGTCAGCCTACAATGAGCAGTTCTTC. This translates into CAISESESAYNEQFF. The chain combines TRBV10-3 with TRBJ2-1, with unresolved D. V gave up 0 bases and J gave up 2 bases, with 8 bases separating them. CDR1 is ENHRY and CDR2 is SYGVKD in the germline V gene. The CDR3 has 15 amino acids.

This clonotype was observed a few times. The chain employs TRBV5-4 and TRBJ2-3; TRBD2 matches at 7 bases. V was pared by 3 bases and J by 3 bases, with 4 bases of the junction left unmatched. The CDR3 is 14 residues long. Germline V lookup: CDR1 SGHNT, CDR2 YYREEE (reference sequence). CDR3 loop: CASSSGGYTDTQYF. The CDR3 coding sequence is TGTGCCAGCAGCTCCGGGGGGTATACAGATACGCAGTATTTT.

This clonotype was found a few times. The genes are TRBV12-3 or TRBV12-4 and TRBJ1-1; D might be TRBD1 (5 bases). The germline V and J ends were trimmed by 6 bases and 3 bases, with 11 bases remaining between them. The CDR3 sequence is 13 residues long. CDR3 DNA: TGTGCCAGCAGCCTAGGGGAGTACACTGAAGCTTTCTTT. Translation: CASSLGEYTEAFF.

V and J are TRBV6-1 and TRBJ2-4; 8 bases line up with TRBD1. This CDR3 is 17 amino acids long. Germline values: CDR1 MNHNS, CDR2 SASEGT. Losses at the gene ends were 11 bases for V and 1 base for J; bases not matched to a gene: 16. CDR3 coding DNA: TGTGCCGGGGGTACGCCCCGGAGGGACAGGGCCAAAAACATTCAGTACTTC. It is translated as CAGGTPRRDRAKNIQYF.

The chain carries TRBV10-3 and TRBJ2-2; 7 bases agree with TRBD2. The ends lost 5 bases at V and 4 bases at J; junction bases unmatched: 7. CDR3 length: 15 amino acids. Germline loops: CDR1 ENHRY, CDR2 SYGVKD. This CDR3 reads CAISSLAESTGELFF. Written as DNA, the CDR3 is TGTGCCATCAGTAGCCTAGCGGAGTCCACCGGGGAGCTGTTTTTT.

This chain uses TRBV24-1 with TRBJ2-5; TRBD2 is a possible D gene (7 bases). The V and J ends lost 4 bases and 2 bases respectively, with 16 bases between them. CDR3 size: 16 residues. Germline CDR1 and CDR2: KGHDR and SFDVKD. DNA of the CDR3: TGTGCCACCAGTGAAGGGGGAGGGGCACTACAAGAGACCCAGTACTTC. Translating gives CATSEGGGALQETQYF.

This clonotype was counted only a few times. V is TRBV28 and J is TRBJ1-5; the D is unclear. The length of the CDR3 is 13 residues. Germline loops: CDR1 MDHEN, CDR2 SYDVKM. Trimming shortened V by 7 bases and J by 2 bases, and 9 bases separated the two germline ends. The CDR3 sequence is CASKWAGNQPQHF. In nucleotides, the CDR3 is TGTGCCAGCAAATGGGCAGGCAATCAGCCCCAGCATTTT.

This clonotype occurred a few times. This sequence joins TRBV10-3 and TRBJ2-5, with 8 nucleotides matching TRBD2. The CDR3 totals 14 residues. Germline trimming cut 2 bases from V and 3 bases from J; bases unmatched to any gene: 2. Germline V gene sequence: CDR1 ENHRY, CDR2 SYGVKD. CDR3 in amino acids: CAISEGTREETQYF. Here the CDR3 DNA reads TGTGCCATCAGTGAGGGGACTAGGGAAGAGACCCAGTACTTC.

This chain joins TRBV7-8 and TRBJ1-1; TRBD1 might be the D (5 bases). The germline V gene has CDR1 SGHVS and CDR2 FQNEAQ. The CDR3 has 14 residues. The ends were cut back, 5 bases at V and 4 bases at J, with 14 bases in the middle. The CDR3 loop is CASSPTPGVTEAFF. Here the CDR3 DNA reads TGTGCCAGCAGCCCAACCCCGGGGGTCACTGAAGCTTTCTTT.

The chain employs TRBV20-1 and TRBJ2-5; perhaps D is TRBD1 or TRBD2 (6 bases each). CDR3 length equals 14 residues. Germline CDR1 is DFQATT and CDR2 is SNEGSKA (reference sequence). V lost 5 bases to trimming and J lost 4 bases, with 17 bases between them. CDR3 residues: CSAGRTEQRETQYF. CDR3 bases: TGCAGTGCTGGGAGGACAGAGCAGCGAGAGACCCAGTACTTC.